These 3 T cell receptor beta chains originate from one sample sequenced in a study of tissue T cells after allogeneic stem cell transplantation. Measured with immunoSEQ multiplex PCR; TCRdb has only the in-frame clones, and not every one. Of 12,000 or so clones in the sample, roughly 70% are singletons; the top ten hold around 14%. The sequencing here drew on tissue from the right colon, taken at autopsy. The receptors come from a woman aged 18-49 years with breast cancer.

The chain employs TRBV14 and TRBJ2-1; D gene ambiguous. Germline CDR1 is SGHDN and CDR2 is FVKESK. The CDR3 is made up of 14 amino acids. The V and J ends lost 1 base and 0 bases respectively, with 4 bases between them. CDR3 coding DNA: TGTGCCAGCAGCCAAGTTAGCTCCTACAATGAGCAGTTCTTC. Its translation: CASSQVSSYNEQFF.

CDR3 nucleotide sequence: TGTGCCAGCAGTGAAGCGACAAATTCACCCCTCCACTTT. This codes for CASSEATNSPLHF. The J gene is TRBJ1-6, the V gene TRBV6-1; D gene ambiguous. The germline gives CDR1 MNHNS, CDR2 SASEGT. The CDR3 is made up of 13 amino acids. V shed 0 bases and J shed 7 bases, with 4 bases lying between them.

V and J are TRBV28 and TRBJ2-4, with 8 bases that match TRBD1. This CDR3 is 17 amino acids long. Germline assignment: CDR1 MDHEN and CDR2 SYDVKM. J gave up 1 base and V 5 bases, and 10 bases lay outside the gene matches. The chain's CDR3 is CASSSSGQDVAKNIQYF. As DNA, the CDR3 is TGTGCCAGCAGTAGCTCGGGACAGGATGTGGCCAAAAACATTCAGTACTTC.